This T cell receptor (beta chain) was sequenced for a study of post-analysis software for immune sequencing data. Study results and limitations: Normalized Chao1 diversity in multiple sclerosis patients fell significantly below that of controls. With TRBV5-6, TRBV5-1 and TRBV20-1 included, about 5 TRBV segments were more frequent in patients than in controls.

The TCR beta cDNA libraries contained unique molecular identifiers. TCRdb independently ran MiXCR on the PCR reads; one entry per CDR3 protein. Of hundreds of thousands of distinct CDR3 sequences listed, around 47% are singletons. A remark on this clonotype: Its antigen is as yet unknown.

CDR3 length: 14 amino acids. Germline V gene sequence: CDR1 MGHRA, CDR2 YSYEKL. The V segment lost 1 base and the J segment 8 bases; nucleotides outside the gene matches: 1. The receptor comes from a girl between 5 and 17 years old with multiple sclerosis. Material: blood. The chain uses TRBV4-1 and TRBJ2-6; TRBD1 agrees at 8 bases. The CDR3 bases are TGCGCCAGCAGCCAAGGACAGGGGTCCAACGTCCTGACTTTC. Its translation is CASSQGQGSNVLTF.